This record covers a single TCR beta chain. J was trimmed by 5 bases and V by 0 bases; bases with no gene match: 5. The germline V gene encodes CDR1 SGHRS and CDR2 YFSETQ. The CDR3 extends over 15 amino acids. The record originates from a study of monozygotic twins with cystic fibrosis. Profiling relied on immunoSEQ multiplex PCR, and the TCRdb table lists in-frame clones only, not all of them. The sample yields around 30,000 clones, around 96% seen once. Specimen: blood. The TCR was taken from a girl aged 2 to 10 with cystic fibrosis. The chain has TRBV5-1 and TRBJ2-7; 10 bases line up with TRBD1. The CDR3: CASSLDGDRGHEQYF. In DNA form, the CDR3 reads TGCGCCAGCAGCTTGGACGGGGACAGGGGCCACGAGCAGTACTTC.